This is a list of T cell receptor beta chains from one sample in a study of blood T cell repertoires in COVID-19. Using immunoSEQ multiplex PCR, the repertoire was profiled, and TCRdb retains in-frame clones only, with some absent. The data contain almost 40,000 clones, around 85% of them singletons. The sequenced sample was peripheral blood. The receptors stem from a man aged 55-75 years with acute or convalescent COVID-19. The CDR3 runs from the conserved cysteine through the conserved F or W. The D gene is left open where the match is weak. Clone sizes are given selectively: once, few, many, or a class where the clone is expanded.

d_call clone_size j_call v_call cdr3_aa cdr3_nt
TRBD2 . TRBJ2-2 TRBV7-8 CASSRRTSGNTGELFF TGTGCCAGCAGCCGGCGGACTAGCGGGAACACCGGGGAGCTGTTTTTT
. . TRBJ2-7 TRBV28 CASSFETVFSYEQYF TGTGCCAGCAGTTTTGAGACAGTTTTTTCCTACGAGCAGTACTTC
TRBD1 . TRBJ2-3 TRBV2 CASSEMTGGVDTQYF TGTGCCAGCAGTGAAATGACAGGGGGTGTGGATACGCAGTATTTT
TRBD1 . TRBJ2-7 TRBV19 CASSIQGADEQYF TGTGCCAGTAGTATACAGGGGGCGGACGAGCAGTACTTC
. . TRBJ2-5 TRBV29-1 CSAAVETQYF TGCAGCGCTGCGGTGGAGACCCAGTACTTC
. . TRBJ2-7 TRBV30 CAWSADSHKELEQYF TGTGCCTGGAGCGCTGACAGTCACAAAGAGTTGGAGCAGTACTTC
TRBD1 . TRBJ2-1 TRBV10-1 CASSEPGGNEQFF TGCGCCAGCAGTGAGCCAGGGGGCAATGAGCAGTTCTTC
TRBD2 . TRBJ2-1 TRBV4-1 CASSQDLRYGLAGGGSYNEQFF TGCGCCAGCAGCCAAGATCTTAGATACGGACTAGCGGGAGGGGGCTCCTACAATGAGCAGTTCTTC
TRBD2 . TRBJ2-2 TRBV4-1 CASSTTSNGAGELFF TGCGCCAGCAGCACGACTAGCAATGGCGCCGGGGAGCTGTTTTTT
TRBD1 . TRBJ2-3 TRBV6-5 CASSPGTGGDTQYF TGTGCCAGCAGCCCCGGGACAGGGGGAGATACGCAGTATTTT
. . TRBJ1-4 TRBV18 CASSPQSGNEKLFF TGTGCCAGCTCACCTCAATCGGGTAATGAAAAACTGTTTTTT
. . TRBJ2-2 TRBV12-3/TRBV12-4 CASKTYTGELFF TGTGCCAGCAAAACTTACACCGGGGAGCTGTTTTTT
. once TRBJ2-1 TRBV28 CASSLPTGSYNEQFF TGTGCCAGCAGTTTACCCACGGGCTCCTACAATGAGCAGTTCTTC
. few TRBJ1-1 TRBV6-2/TRBV6-3 CASSWAGNTEAFF TGTGCCAGCAGTTGGGCGGGGAACACTGAAGCTTTCTTT
TRBD2 once TRBJ2-2 TRBV7-9 CASSPRTSGIAGTGELFF TGTGCCAGCAGCCCCCGGACTAGCGGGATCGCGGGCACCGGGGAGCTGTTTTTT
. . TRBJ2-7 TRBV5-5 CASSRGSYEQYF TGTGCCAGCAGCCGGGGGTCCTACGAGCAGTACTTC
TRBD2 . TRBJ2-3 TRBV5-1 CASSSFTSGGTDTQYF TGCGCCAGCAGCTCTTTTACTAGCGGGGGCACAGATACGCAGTATTTT
TRBD2 . TRBJ2-3 TRBV5-4 CASSLAGGHTDTQYF TGTGCCAGCAGCTTAGCGGGGGGGCACACAGATACGCAGTATTTT
TRBD2 . TRBJ2-7 TRBV29-1 CSAKSLAGVVEQYF TGCAGCGCCAAGAGTCTAGCGGGAGTAGTCGAGCAGTACTTC
. . TRBJ2-1 TRBV3-1/TRBV3-2 CASSTGTAYNEQFF TGTGCCAGCTCGACCGGGACTGCCTACAATGAGCAGTTCTTC
. . TRBJ1-1 TRBV7-9 CASSLEWGKGSNTEAFF TGTGCCAGCAGCTTAGAGTGGGGAAAAGGGAGTAACACTGAAGCTTTCTTT
TRBD1 . TRBJ1-2 TRBV15 CATSRGQDYGYTF TGTGCCACCAGCAGGGGACAGGATTATGGCTACACCTTC
TRBD1 . TRBJ1-6 TRBV6-2/TRBV6-3 CASSLQGAYSPLHF TGTGCCAGCAGTTTACAGGGGGCTTATTCACCCCTCCACTTT
. . TRBJ2-2 TRBV4-1 CASSQVDRAGELFF TGCGCCAGCAGCCAAGTAGATCGGGCCGGGGAGCTGTTTTTT
TRBD1 . TRBJ1-6 TRBV30 CAWSFLDRGNSPLHF TGTGCCTGGAGTTTCCTGGACAGGGGAAATTCACCCCTCCACTTT
. . TRBJ2-7 TRBV13 CASSPPGDYEQYF TGTGCCAGCAGCCCCCCGGGAGATTACGAGCAGTACTTC
TRBD2 . TRBJ2-1 TRBV28 CASSWTSPNEQFF TGTGCCAGCTCCTGGACTAGCCCCAATGAGCAGTTCTTC
TRBD1 . TRBJ1-6 TRBV7-3 CASSLLGTGLSPLHF TGTGCCAGCAGCTTACTAGGGACAGGGTTGTCACCCCTCCACTTT
. . TRBJ1-1 TRBV5-1 CASSYDGGTEAFF TGCGCCAGCAGCTACGACGGGGGCACTGAAGCTTTCTTT